These T cell receptor beta chains were read from a single sample in a study of T cell repertoires in cytomegalovirus infection. These TCRs' antigens remain unknown. TCRdb passed the reads through MiXCR, listing each CDR3 protein once. In the table there are around 78,000 distinct CDR3 sequences, around 42% of which are singletons. Sequenced material: CD8+ T cells from cultured PBMCs, taken from culture after CMV antigen stimulation. The receptors stem from a human donor in good health (CMV status not recorded). Some clones in this sample may be carry-over from other donors' samples. The CDR3 runs from the conserved cysteine through the conserved F or W. The D gene is left open where the match is weak. Not all rows give a size; the values are once, few, many and, for expanded clones, a class.

v_call	j_call	d_call	clone_size	cdr3_nt	cdr3_aa
TRBV3-1	TRBJ1-1	TRBD1	NA	TGTGCCAGCAGCCAAGGATTTAGGCAGGGGGCAAGGAACACTGAAGCTTTCTTT	CASSQGFRQGARNTEAFF
TRBV6-5	TRBJ2-2	NA	NA	TGTGCCAGCAGATCCCGACGATCTAAGAACACCGGGGAGCTGTTTTTT	CASRSRRSKNTGELFF
TRBV7-2	TRBJ2-3	TRBD2	NA	TGTGCCAGCAGCCCCAGTCTAGCGGGGGGGCTGGTAGATACGCAGTATTTT	CASSPSLAGGLVDTQYF
TRBV12-3/TRBV12-4	TRBJ1-2	NA	NA	TGTGCCAGCAGCCCGGGTCCCCTCTTGGGTGGCTACACCTTC	CASSPGPLLGGYTF
TRBV27	TRBJ2-1	TRBD2	NA	TGTGCCAGCAGCGCGGGACTAGCGGGGGGCAGGGAGCAGTTCTTC	CASSAGLAGGREQFF
TRBV5-6	TRBJ2-1	TRBD2	few	TGTGCCAGCACCCCGGAGGCGGGGGTCTACAATGAGCAGTTCTTC	CASTPEAGVYNEQFF
TRBV6-5	TRBJ2-2	NA	NA	TGTGCCAGCAGTTACTCGGAGGCCAGCGCGAACACCGGGGAGCTGTTTTTT	CASSYSEASANTGELFF
TRBV5-4	TRBJ2-5	NA	few	TGTGCCAGCAGCTTGTGGGCGTACCCTAAAGAGACCCAGTACTTC	CASSLWAYPKETQYF
TRBV7-2	TRBJ2-3	TRBD2	few	TGTGCCAGCAGCTTTTATGGCCTAGCGGGGGGGCCAGAGGATACGCAGTATTTT	CASSFYGLAGGPEDTQYF
TRBV6-2/TRBV6-3	TRBJ2-3	TRBD2	NA	TGTGCCAGCAGTTACATAAGCGGGGGGTCATCAGATACGCAGTATTTT	CASSYISGGSSDTQYF
TRBV27	TRBJ2-1	NA	once	TGTGCCTCCCTCTCGGGGAAAGAGCAGTTCTTC	CASLSGKEQFF
TRBV27	TRBJ2-4	TRBD1	NA	TGTGCCAGCAGTTTATGGGCGGGACAGGGGCAAAACATTCAGTACTTC	CASSLWAGQGQNIQYF
TRBV5-6	TRBJ1-1	TRBD1	NA	TGTGCCAGCAGCTTAGGGACAGGGGGTGCTGAAGCTTTCTTT	CASSLGTGGAEAFF
TRBV6-6	TRBJ2-5	NA	NA	TGTGCCAGCACTCACGACCGAAGGACAGCGAGTCAAGAGACCCAGTACTTC	CASTHDRRTASQETQYF
TRBV7-6	TRBJ2-5	TRBD2	few	TGTGCCAGCAGCTTTAGCGGGGGCGGGGAGACCCAGTACTTC	CASSFSGGGETQYF
TRBV7-6	TRBJ2-7	NA	NA	TGTGCCAGCACAGAGGGACCGGGGGTCGACGAGCAGTACTTC	CASTEGPGVDEQYF
TRBV19	TRBJ2-2	NA	NA	TGTGCCAGTAGTTCGGCTTATAACACCGGGGAGCTGTTTTTT	CASSSAYNTGELFF
TRBV20-1	TRBJ2-1	TRBD1	few	TGCAGTGCTAGAGACTACAGGGGACAGAGCAATGAGCAGTTCTTC	CSARDYRGQSNEQFF
TRBV7-2	TRBJ1-5	TRBD1	NA	TGTGCCAGCAGCCGTTACCCCGGACAGGCAAATTATAGCAATCAGCCCCAGCATTTT	CASSRYPGQANYSNQPQHF
TRBV12-3/TRBV12-4	TRBJ1-1	TRBD1	few	TGTGCCAGCAGTCTGGACAGGTACAACACTGAAGCTTTCTTT	CASSLDRYNTEAFF
TRBV19	TRBJ1-1	NA	NA	TGTGCCAGTAGTATCGGAGGGGACACTGAAGCTTTCTTT	CASSIGGDTEAFF
TRBV29-1	TRBJ2-7	NA	NA	TGCAGCGTTGTGGGGCACACAGGGCGTTACCCCTACGAGCAGTACTTC	CSVVGHTGRYPYEQYF
TRBV7-3	TRBJ2-5	NA	few	TGTGCCAGCAGCCTCGGGACTTCTGGCCAAGAGACCCAGTACTTC	CASSLGTSGQETQYF
TRBV4-1	TRBJ2-7	NA	few	TGCGCCAGCAGCCAAGATCTGCTGCCGGGATCTAGCGAGCAGTACTTC	CASSQDLLPGSSEQYF
TRBV7-9	TRBJ2-5	TRBD1	NA	TGTGCCAGCAGCTTACCGGGACAGGGCCCCAGGGAGACCCAGTACTTC	CASSLPGQGPRETQYF
TRBV28	TRBJ1-1	TRBD1	NA	TGTGCCAGCAGTCTACGACAGGGCTCTATGAACACTGAAGCTTTCTTT	CASSLRQGSMNTEAFF
TRBV10-2	TRBJ2-1	TRBD2	NA	TGCGCCAGCGCGACTAGCGGGTCGGGAAATGAGCAGTTCTTC	CASATSGSGNEQFF
TRBV27	TRBJ2-3	TRBD2	NA	TGTGCCAGCAGTTTAACTAGCGGGGGATATAGCACAGATACGCAGTATTTT	CASSLTSGGYSTDTQYF
TRBV6-5	TRBJ2-1	NA	NA	TGTGCCAGCAGTTACACAGCCTACTCCTACAATGAGCAGTTCTTC	CASSYTAYSYNEQFF
TRBV11-2	TRBJ2-5	TRBD1	NA	TGTGCCAGCAGCATAACGTCCGGGACAGAGAAAGAGACCCAGTACTTC	CASSITSGTEKETQYF
TRBV6-1	TRBJ1-5	NA	NA	TGTGCCAGCAGTGAAGCGATAGGCCCGTCGGTGCATTTT	CASSEAIGPSVHF
TRBV20-1	TRBJ1-2	NA	many	TGCAGTGTCAAACACCTGGGCCTCAATAATGGCTACACCTTC	CSVKHLGLNNGYTF
TRBV29-1	TRBJ2-7	NA	NA	TGCAGCGTTGAAGTGAAAGAGGGCCGACACTCCTACGAGCAGTACTTC	CSVEVKEGRHSYEQYF
TRBV4-1	TRBJ1-2	NA	NA	TGCGCCAGCAGCCCCGGACCGTTAAATGGCGATGGCTACACCTTC	CASSPGPLNGDGYTF
TRBV7-9	TRBJ2-1	TRBD2	NA	TGTGCCAGCAGCTCTCTAGCGGGGGGACACAATGAGCAGTTCTTC	CASSSLAGGHNEQFF
TRBV7-9	TRBJ1-5	NA	few	TGTGCCAGCACCAATGGGGGTCAGCCCCAGCATTTT	CASTNGGQPQHF
TRBV28	TRBJ1-1	TRBD1	NA	TGTGCCAGCACCTCCCGGCGACAGGGCCACACTGAAGCTTTCTTT	CASTSRRQGHTEAFF
TRBV20-1	TRBJ2-3	TRBD1	NA	TGCAGTGCTTGGGACAGGGCAGATACGCAGTATTTT	CSAWDRADTQYF
TRBV19	TRBJ2-2	TRBD1	few	TGTGCCAGTAGTCTACAGGGACAGGGGGCCCCCGGGGAGCTGTTTTTT	CASSLQGQGAPGELFF
TRBV5-1	TRBJ2-2	NA	NA	TGCGCCAGCAGCGCTACGGGGGCCCGCACCGGGGAGCTGTTTTTT	CASSATGARTGELFF
TRBV3-1	TRBJ1-1	TRBD1	NA	TGTGCCAGCAGTCCCACAGGGGACAGGGGGCTCTCGGACACTGAAGCTTTCTTT	CASSPTGDRGLSDTEAFF
TRBV7-9	TRBJ1-3	TRBD1	NA	TGTGCCAGCAGCTTACGACAGGGGGATGGAAACACCATATATTTT	CASSLRQGDGNTIYF
TRBV19	TRBJ1-1	NA	NA	TGTGCCAGTAGTCCCGGTGGGAGCACTGAAGCTTTCTTT	CASSPGGSTEAFF
TRBV10-2	TRBJ1-5	NA	NA	TGCGCCAGCAGTGGGTTAGGCAATCAGCCCCAGCATTTT	CASSGLGNQPQHF
TRBV7-8	TRBJ2-5	TRBD1	many	TGTGCCAGCACCGACAGGGTTGGGCAAGAGACCCAGTACTTC	CASTDRVGQETQYF
TRBV18	TRBJ2-3	NA	NA	TGTGCCAGCTCACCATCCGGGCTCATTGCAGATACGCAGTATTTT	CASSPSGLIADTQYF
TRBV6-2/TRBV6-3	TRBJ1-1	NA	NA	TGTGCCAGCAGTTTCCGACCGACAGTCCTCCTTGAAGCTTTCTTT	CASSFRPTVLLEAFF
TRBV12-3/TRBV12-4	TRBJ2-1	TRBD1	NA	TGTGCCAGCAGACCCGGGACAGGGTCCTACAATGAGCAGTTCTTC	CASRPGTGSYNEQFF